This T cell receptor beta chain was identified in a study of T cell repertoires in cytomegalovirus infection. Study at large: Matching HLA type, along with CMV infection, was indicated by public TCR beta signatures.

Broader study findings: Ex vivo responses were dominated by HLA-C-restricted CMV-specific TCR beta clonotypes.

Germline values: CDR1 LNHDA, CDR2 SQIVND (reference sequence). The CDR3 sequence is 11 residues long. Trimming took off 7 bases at V and 7 bases at J, with 8 bases between the two ends. This clonotype was detected many times. Antigen specificity is unknown. TCRdb ran MiXCR on the reads and lists one entry per CDR3 protein. Counted here are some 280,000 distinct CDR3 sequences, about an eighth occurring once; the ten biggest clones make up around 8.8%. The chain is built from TRBV19 and TRBJ2-1, with D uncertain. The TCR comes from a human donor in good health (CMV status not recorded). Some clones in this sample may be carry-over from other donors' samples. The sequencing sample was made of PBMCs. For the CDR3, the DNA is TGTGCCAGTATTCGTGGAAATGAGCAGTTCTTC. It codes for CASIRGNEQFF.